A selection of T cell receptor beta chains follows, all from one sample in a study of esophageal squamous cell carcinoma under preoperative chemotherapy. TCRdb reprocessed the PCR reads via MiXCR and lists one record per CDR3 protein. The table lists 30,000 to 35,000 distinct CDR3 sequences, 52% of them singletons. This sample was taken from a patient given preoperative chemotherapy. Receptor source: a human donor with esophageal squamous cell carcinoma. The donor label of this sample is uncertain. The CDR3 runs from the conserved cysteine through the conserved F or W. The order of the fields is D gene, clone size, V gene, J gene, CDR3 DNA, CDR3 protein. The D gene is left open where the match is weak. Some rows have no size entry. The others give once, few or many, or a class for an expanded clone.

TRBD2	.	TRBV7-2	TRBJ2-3	TGTGCCAGCAGTTTAGCGGGAGTGGGGGCGGATACGCAGTATTTT	CASSLAGVGADTQYF
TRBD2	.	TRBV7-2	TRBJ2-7	TGTGCCAGCAGCTTAAAGAGCGGGATATACGAGCAGTACTTC	CASSLKSGIYEQYF
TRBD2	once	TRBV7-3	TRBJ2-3	TGTGCCAGCAGCCTCGAACTGGGGCGGGGGGCTAGAGATACGCAGTATTTC	CASSLELGRGARDTQYF
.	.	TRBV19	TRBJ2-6	TGTGCCAGTAGTATAGACAACTCTGGGGCCAACGTCCTGACTTTC	CASSIDNSGANVLTF
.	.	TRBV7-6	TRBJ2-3	TGTGCGAGGAGCGCGGGGCGGGTCCCAGATACGCAGTATTTT	CARSAGRVPDTQYF
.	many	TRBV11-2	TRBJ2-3	TGTGCCAGCAGCTTATCGGGGACCACAGATACGCAGTATTTT	CASSLSGTTDTQYF
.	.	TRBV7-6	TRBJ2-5	TGTGCCAGCAGCTTAGACGGAAGTAGTGACGAAGAGACCCAGTACTTC	CASSLDGSSDEETQYF
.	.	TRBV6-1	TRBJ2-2	TGTGCCAGCAGTGGGGGTGTGTTGGGGGCCGATACGCTGTATTTT	CASSGGVLGADTLYF
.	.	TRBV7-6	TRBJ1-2	TGTGCCAGCAGCCCCACCGGAAACTATGGCTACACCTTC	CASSPTGNYGYTF
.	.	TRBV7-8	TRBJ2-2	TGTGCCAGCAGCCGCCTAGGGGGGGCAAACACCGAGACGCTGTATTTT	CASSRLGGANTETLYF
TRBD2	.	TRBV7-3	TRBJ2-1	TGTGCCAGCAGCCCTTACGTCGGGACTAGCGGGAGACCTATTGAGCAGTTCTTC	CASSPYVGTSGRPIEQFF
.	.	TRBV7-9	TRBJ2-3	TGTGCCAGCAGCGAGGTTACCGGGACCGGGGGCGGGGACCCAGAGACCCAGTATTTT	CASSEVTGTGGGDPETQYF
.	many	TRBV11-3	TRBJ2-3	TGTGCCAGCAGCTTAGTTCGGGGATCGGATACGCAGTATTTT	CASSLVRGSDTQYF
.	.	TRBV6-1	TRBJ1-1	TGTGCCAGCACCGACGGGGGAGAAGCTTTCTTT	CASTDGGEAFF
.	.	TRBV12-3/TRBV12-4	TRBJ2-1	TGTGCCAGCAGCCAAGGGAATGAGCAGTTCTTC	CASSQGNEQFF
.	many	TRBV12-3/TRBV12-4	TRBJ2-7	TGTGCCAGCAGTTTAACTGCCTACTACGAGCAGTACTTC	CASSLTAYYEQYF
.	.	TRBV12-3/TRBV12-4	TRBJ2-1	TGTGCCAGCAGTTTGGCGGTCGGACGAATAGATGAGCAGTTCTTC	CASSLAVGRIDEQFF
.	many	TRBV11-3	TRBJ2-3	TGTGCCAGCAGCTTAGCAAGCACAGATACGCAGTATTTT	CASSLASTDTQYF
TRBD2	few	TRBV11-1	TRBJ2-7	TGTGCCAGCAGTCCTAGCGGGAGCAGGGACTACGAGCAGTACTTC	CASSPSGSRDYEQYF
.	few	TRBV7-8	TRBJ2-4	TGTGCCAGCAGCTTAGTACAAGGCATTCAGTACTTC	CASSLVQGIQYF
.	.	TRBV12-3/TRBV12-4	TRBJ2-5	TGTCCGAGCCGCACTACGGGCGTGGGGGCCAAAGACACGCAGTACTTT	CPSRTTGVGAKDTQYF
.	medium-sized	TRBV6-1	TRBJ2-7	TGTGCCAGCAGTGAAATGGATAGCTCCTACGAGCAGTACTTC	CASSEMDSSYEQYF